Below are 18 T cell receptor beta chains sequenced from a single sample in a study of T cell repertoires in cytomegalovirus infection. TCRdb ran MiXCR on the reads and lists one entry per CDR3 protein. The sample records 50,000 to 55,000 distinct CDR3 sequences, roughly a fifth being singletons. These TCRs' antigens remain unknown. The sequences come from CD8+ T cells from cultured PBMCs, collected from culture after CMV antigen stimulation. The source is a human donor in good health (CMV status not recorded). Some clones in this sample may be carry-over from other donors' samples.

This clonotype turned up a few times. The chain is built from TRBV27 and TRBJ2-1; D call uncertain. Looked up from germline, CDR1 is MNHEY and CDR2 is SMNVEV (reference sequence). The CDR3 consists of 14 residues. V lost 0 bases to trimming and J lost 4 bases, with 7 bases between them. Here the CDR3 DNA reads TGTGCCAGCAGTTTATCGTACGGATACAATGAGCAGTTCTTC. Protein: CASSLSYGYNEQFF.

The gene calls are TRBV7-2 and TRBJ1-1, with 10 bases aligning to TRBD1. The trim removed 5 bases at V and 4 bases at J, leaving 7 bases unmatched. CDR1 is SGHTA, CDR2 FQGNSA, per germline. This CDR3 spans 15 amino acids. The CDR3 nucleotides read TGTGCCAGCAGCCTAGGACAGGGGGGATTCACTGAAGCTTTCTTT. Residues: CASSLGQGGFTEAFF.

This clonotype has just a few counts. Here the CDR3 DNA reads TGTGCCAGCAGCTCTAGAGGGGACGGAACCTACGAGCAGTACTTC. Amino acid sequence: CASSSRGDGTYEQYF. The chain employs TRBV7-2 and TRBJ2-7; D tentatively reads TRBD1 or TRBD2 (5 bases each). Trimming pared 4 bases from V and 2 bases from J, leaving 15 bases between. Germline V gives CDR1 SGHTA, CDR2 FQGNSA. The CDR3 loop spans 15 amino acids.

The chain combines TRBV7-2 with TRBJ2-3, with 8 bases fitting TRBD1. Trimming took 1 base from V and 5 from J; bases not matched to a gene: 8. The CDR3 runs to 16 residues. The germline V gene encodes CDR1 SGHTA and CDR2 FQGNSA. This chain's CDR3 is CASSLGLDRVRDTQYF. The CDR3 nucleotides read TGTGCCAGCAGCTTAGGACTGGACAGGGTCCGAGATACGCAGTATTTT.

The CDR3 nucleotides are TGTGCCAGTAGTATCCGACAGATCATGAACACTGAAGCTTTCTTT. Its translation is CASSIRQIMNTEAFF. The chain recombines TRBV19 with TRBJ1-1; maybe TRBD1 (5 bases). Per germline, CDR1 LNHDA and CDR2 SQIVND (reference sequence). The ends were cut back, 3 bases at V and 0 bases at J, with 11 bases in the middle. The CDR3 is 15 amino acids.

The chain links TRBV10-3 to TRBJ2-1, with D perhaps matching TRBD2 (6 bases). Per germline, CDR1 ENHRY and CDR2 SYGVKD. The CDR3 has 16 residues. V dropped 0 bases and J dropped 2 bases, with 11 bases sitting between them. CDR3 DNA: TGTGCCATCAGTGAGTCAGCTTCGGGAGCCTACAATGAGCAGTTCTTC. It translates to CAISESASGAYNEQFF.

The chain links TRBV6-1 to TRBJ2-1; 13 positions match TRBD2. CDR1 MNHNS and CDR2 SASEGT come from the germline V gene. The CDR3 contains 18 residues. V trimming: 8 bases; J trimming: 3 bases; junction bases outside the gene matches: 13. The chain's CDR3 is CASLSGGLAGVFYNEQFF. Written as DNA, the CDR3 is TGTGCCAGCCTTAGTGGAGGACTAGCGGGAGTCTTCTACAATGAGCAGTTCTTC.

This clonotype has a handful of counts. The V call is TRBV4-1, the J call TRBJ2-5; weak D call: TRBD1 (6 bases). V shed 4 bases and J shed 0 bases, with 9 bases lying between them. Per germline, CDR1 MGHRA and CDR2 YSYEKL. The CDR3 contains 14 residues. The CDR3 is CASSLTGNQETQYF. The DNA of the CDR3 is TGCGCCAGCAGCCTAACAGGGAACCAAGAGACCCAGTACTTC.

The gene calls are TRBV7-2 and TRBJ1-5; D is undetermined. Deletions cut 0 bases from V and 0 bases from J, with 21 bases between. This CDR3 has 20 residues. Germline lookup yields CDR1 SGHTA and CDR2 FQGNSA. In DNA form, the CDR3 reads TGTGCCAGCAGCTTAGCGCTCGGGCTAAGGCCGAGTTATAGCAATCAGCCCCAGCATTTT. It is translated as CASSLALGLRPSYSNQPQHF.

The gene calls are TRBV12-3 or TRBV12-4 and TRBJ2-3; D gene unclear. This CDR3 is 15 amino acids long. Trimming removed 5 bases from V and 0 bases from J, with 12 bases in between. This chain's CDR3 is CASSTRIGSTDTQYF. In nucleotides, the CDR3 is TGTGCCAGCAGTACCCGTATCGGTAGCACAGATACGCAGTATTTT.

The chain has TRBV7-8 and TRBJ2-3; D possibly corresponds to TRBD2 (6 bases). Trimming removed 5 bases from V and 15 bases from J, with 15 bases in between. Germline V gene data show CDR1 as SGHVS and CDR2 as FQNEAQ. The CDR3 is 11 residues long. CDR3 loop: CASSPPRGGYF. The CDR3 region has the DNA TGTGCCAGCAGCCCCCCTCGGGGAGGTTATTTT.

The table lists this clonotype with many counts. As DNA, the CDR3 is TGTGCCAGCAGTCCTTCGAGCGGGGCCAGCGCCTACGAGCAGTACTTC. Its translation: CASSPSSGASAYEQYF. The rearrangement joins TRBV27 to TRBJ2-7; 7 bases map to TRBD2. V lost 5 bases to trimming and J lost 2 bases; unmatched junction nucleotides: 12. The CDR3 runs 16 residues. In germline, CDR1 is MNHEY, CDR2 SMNVEV (reference sequence).

The chain employs TRBV11-2 and TRBJ2-2; tentative D call: TRBD1 (6 bases). CDR1 and CDR2 (germline): SGHAT, FQNNGV. Trimming left V 5 bases short and J 1 base short, with 8 bases between. This CDR3 is 14 amino acids long. CDR3 in DNA: TGTGCCAGCAGCCCACAGGGGAACACCGGGGAGCTGTTTTTT. The encoded protein is CASSPQGNTGELFF.

The genes are TRBV28 and TRBJ2-1; D not resolved. Germline CDR1 MDHEN, CDR2 SYDVKM. CDR3 length equals 14 residues. The ends were cut back, 6 bases at V and 8 bases at J, with 17 bases in the middle. The CDR3 protein is CASSSPRSGDEQFF. The CDR3 DNA reads TGTGCCAGCAGCTCCCCCCGGAGTGGCGATGAGCAGTTCTTC.

At least ten counts were recorded for this clonotype. The rearrangement uses TRBV6-2 or TRBV6-3 and TRBJ1-5; 8 nucleotides align to TRBD1. Unmatched junction bases numbered 9, after V lost 6 bases and J lost 5 bases. CDR3 length equals 15 residues. CDR1 and CDR2 (germline): MNHEY, SVGEGT. CDR3 sequence reads: CASSQRTGQYQPQHF. The CDR3 coding sequence is TGTGCCAGCAGCCAAAGGACAGGGCAATATCAGCCCCAGCATTTT.

This clonotype was seen more than once but under ten times. The chain joins TRBV20-1 to TRBJ1-1, with a possible D match to TRBD1 (6 bases). V lost 0 bases to trimming and J lost 1 base, with 12 bases between them. Germline assignment: CDR1 DFQATT and CDR2 SNEGSKA (reference sequence). This CDR3 has 15 amino acids. Here the CDR3 reads CSARDSWDKNTEAFF. The DNA for the CDR3 is TGCAGTGCTAGAGATAGTTGGGACAAGAACACTGAAGCTTTCTTT.

The rearrangement links TRBV29-1 to TRBJ1-1, with no clear D. V was cut by 3 bases and J by 5 bases, with 10 bases left in between. This CDR3 is 12 amino acids long. The germline gives CDR1 SQVTM, CDR2 ANQGSEA. CDR3: CSVDFRNTEAFF. For the CDR3, the DNA is TGCAGCGTTGATTTTCGCAATACTGAAGCTTTCTTT.

The rearrangement links TRBV7-6 to TRBJ2-2, with a weak D call TRBD2 (6 bases). The V and J ends lost 4 bases and 8 bases respectively, with 11 bases between them. Germline loops: CDR1 SGHVS, CDR2 FNYEAQ. The CDR3 spans 13 residues. DNA for the CDR3: TGTGCCAGCAGCTCGGGACTCCGGGGGGAGCTGTTTTTT. This sequence encodes CASSSGLRGELFF. Full variable domain (outside the CDR3, taken from reference TRBV7-6 and TRBJ2-2): GAGVSQSPRYKVTKRGQDVALRCDPISGHVSLYWYRQALGQGPEFLTYFNYEAQQDKSGLPNDRFSAERPEGSISTLTIQRTEQRDSAMYRCASSSGLRGELFFGEGSRLTVL.